Detailed here is one T cell receptor beta chain. Its matching antigen is unknown. This entry belongs to a study of cytomegalovirus exposure and HLA in healthy donors. Study-level results: The CMV antigen specificity of a few CMV-associated chains was confirmed through in vitro analysis. Most TCR sequences were rare, but some public TCRs occurred in many donors. Some TCR beta chains (roughly 160 of them) were listed as cytomegalovirus-associated.

The data were produced by immunoSEQ multiplex PCR, yet TCRdb's version contains in-frame clones alone and is incomplete. The sample has 90,000 or so clones, 85% seen once. The germline V gene has CDR1 LGHNA and CDR2 YNFKEQ. The CDR3 contains 15 residues. The V end was cut by 1 base, the J end by 5 bases, with 14 bases between. The donors were part of the validation cohort of 95 to 150 subjects. That cohort was separate from the first cohort, which comprised about 730 subjects. V gene TRBV4-2 combines with J gene TRBJ2-5; weak D call: TRBD2 (5 bases). Sequencing input: PBMCs. The receptor comes from a man younger than 30 in good health and CMV-seropositive. CDR3 sequence: CASSQAIRDGETQYF. The DNA of the CDR3 is TGTGCCAGCAGCCAAGCGATCCGGGATGGGGAGACCCAGTACTTC.